A selection of T cell receptor beta chains follows, all from one sample in a study of CD8+CD57+ T cells in acquired aplastic anemia. One entry per CDR3 protein, called by TCRdb with MiXCR from the reads. The sample lists 160,000 or so distinct CDR3 sequences, about 45% occurring once. Source material: sorted CD4+, CD8+, or CD8+CD57+ T cells (not recorded which) from PBMCs. All receptors derive from a human donor with aplastic anemia. Each CDR3 is given with its conserved first and last residue. The D gene is left open where the match is weak. Only part of the rows carry a size: once, few, many, or a class if the clone is expanded.

J	D	size	V	CDR3	DNA
TRBJ2-7	NA	few	TRBV27	CASSFLSAGHPYEQYF	TGTGCCAGCAGTTTTCTTTCGGCGGGACACCCCTACGAGCAGTACTTC
TRBJ1-1	NA	many	TRBV5-6	CASSLGRGAGTEAFF	TGTGCCAGCAGCTTGGGAAGAGGGGCGGGAACTGAAGCTTTCTTT
TRBJ2-3	TRBD2	few	TRBV6-1	CASSEWGGAIASVDTQYF	TGTGCCAGCAGTGAATGGGGAGGGGCCATAGCAAGTGTAGATACGCAGTATTTT
TRBJ2-3	TRBD2	many	TRBV6-1	CASSLGGKNTDTQYF	TGTGCCAGCTCTTTGGGAGGGAAGAACACAGATACGCAGTATTTT
TRBJ2-7	TRBD2	NA	TRBV9	CASSAGLALLSEQYF	TGTGCCAGCAGCGCCGGACTAGCTCTACTCTCCGAGCAGTACTTC
TRBJ2-3	TRBD2	many	TRBV10-1	CASSEMASGVNTQYF	TGCGCCAGCAGTGAGATGGCTAGCGGGGTTAATACGCAGTATTTT
TRBJ2-7	TRBD2	NA	TRBV29-1	CSVSGTSGRPSSYEQYF	TGCAGCGTATCCGGGACTAGCGGGAGGCCCAGTTCCTACGAGCAGTACTTC
TRBJ2-7	NA	many	TRBV24-1	CATSDVTGEQYF	TGTGCCACCAGTGATGTGACCGGCGAGCAGTACTTC
TRBJ2-5	NA	NA	TRBV20-1	CSASLGVETQYF	TGCAGTGCTAGTTTGGGTGTGGAGACCCAGTACTTC
TRBJ2-7	TRBD1	few	TRBV11-3	CASSGTGGEQYF	TGTGCCAGCAGCGGGACAGGGGGCGAGCAGTACTTC
TRBJ1-5	NA	NA	TRBV7-9	CASSPGYDGNQPQHF	TGTGCCAGCAGCCCAGGGTATGACGGCAATCAGCCCCAGCATTTT
TRBJ2-7	TRBD2	many	TRBV6-1	CASSDRTSVQLYEQYF	TGTGCCAGCAGTGACCGGACTAGCGTTCAGCTCTACGAGCAGTACTTC
TRBJ2-5	TRBD1	NA	TRBV11-3	CASSPGAGGQETQYF	TGTGCCAGCAGCCCCGGGGCAGGGGGACAAGAGACCCAGTACTTC
TRBJ1-1	NA	NA	TRBV11-2	CASSSRTGGTVAFF	TGTGCCAGCAGCTCTCGGACGGGTGGGACTGTAGCTTTCTTT
TRBJ1-1	NA	many	TRBV9	CASSVGSDPSSTEAFF	TGTGCCAGCAGCGTAGGGTCCGACCCGTCCTCCACTGAAGCTTTCTTT
TRBJ1-1	NA	many	TRBV4-1	CASSLGQGTNTEAFF	TGCGCCAGCAGCCTAGGGCAGGGGACGAACACTGAAGCTTTCTTT
TRBJ2-1	NA	once	TRBV25-1	CASSLRSGQSNNEQFF	TGTGCCAGCAGTTTACGTAGCGGACAATCAAACAATGAGCAGTTCTTC
TRBJ1-1	NA	NA	TRBV7-8	CASSSAGTLNTEAFF	TGTGCCAGCAGCTCCGCCGGGACACTGAACACTGAAGCTTTCTTT
TRBJ1-2	NA	many	TRBV2	CASSEGGWGGYTF	TGTGCCAGCAGTGAGGGGGGCTGGGGTGGCTACACCTTC
TRBJ1-6	NA	few	TRBV18	CASSTDPTLGNSPLHF	TGTGCCAGCTCAACGGACCCAACCCTGGGTAATTCACCCCTCCACTTT
TRBJ1-2	NA	many	TRBV10-2	CASSDGLTGPSGYTF	TGCGCCAGCAGTGATGGCCTGACGGGTCCTAGTGGCTACACCTTC
TRBJ2-7	NA	once	TRBV9	CASSPHKWGEQYF	TGTGCCAGCAGCCCACACAAGTGGGGCGAGCAGTACTTC
TRBJ2-5	TRBD2	many	TRBV20-1	CSARHIRKVAGGQETQYF	TGCAGTGCTAGACATATACGTAAAGTAGCGGGGGGGCAAGAGACCCAGTACTTC
TRBJ2-5	NA	NA	TRBV10-2	CASSESGREETQYF	TGCGCCAGCAGTGAGTCGGGCAGGGAGGAGACCCAGTACTTC
TRBJ2-5	NA	many	TRBV14	CASTPRLGETQYF	TGTGCCAGCACCCCACGCCTTGGGGAGACCCAGTACTTC
TRBJ1-3	NA	few	TRBV4-2	CASSQDGRVGNTIYF	TGTGCCAGCAGCCAAGATGGAAGGGTTGGAAACACCATATATTTT
TRBJ2-5	NA	NA	TRBV19	CASSIPGAGEGETQYF	TGTGCCAGTAGTATACCCGGGGCAGGGGAGGGGGAGACCCAGTACTTC